This entry describes one T cell receptor beta chain. No antigen is known for it. The data belong to a study of response to subunit inactivated influenza vaccine. Study-level findings and limits: Each seasonal flu vaccination may recruit only limited new T cells, authors suggested.

From the RT-PCR reads, TCRdb called clonotypes with MiXCR, one entry per CDR3 protein. The sample has hundreds of thousands of distinct CDR3 sequences, 16% seen once; the top ten hold around 3%. The germline V gene has CDR1 KGHSH and CDR2 LQKENI. The CDR3 sequence is 13 residues long. V lost 2 bases, J lost 4 bases, and 6 bases lay in between. The J gene is TRBJ2-1, the V gene TRBV18; no reliable D call. Sequences were derived from CD4+ T cells sorted from PBMCs, sampled 23 to 25 months after vaccination. This receptor was obtained from a man between 50 and 69 years old who received an inactivated influenza vaccine. CDR3 residues: CASSPLEYNEQFF. In DNA form, the CDR3 reads TGTGCCAGCTCACCATTGGAGTACAATGAGCAGTTCTTC.